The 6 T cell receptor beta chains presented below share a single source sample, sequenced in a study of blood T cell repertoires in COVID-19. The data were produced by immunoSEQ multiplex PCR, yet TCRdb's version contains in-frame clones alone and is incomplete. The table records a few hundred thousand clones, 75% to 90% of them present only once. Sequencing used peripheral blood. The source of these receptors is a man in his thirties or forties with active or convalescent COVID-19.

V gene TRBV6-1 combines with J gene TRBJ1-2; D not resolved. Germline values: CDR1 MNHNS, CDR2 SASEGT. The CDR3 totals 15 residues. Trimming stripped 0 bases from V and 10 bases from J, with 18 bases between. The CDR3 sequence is CASSEAWEGLPAYTF. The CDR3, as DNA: TGTGCCAGCAGTGAAGCTTGGGAGGGCCTCCCTGCCTACACCTTC.

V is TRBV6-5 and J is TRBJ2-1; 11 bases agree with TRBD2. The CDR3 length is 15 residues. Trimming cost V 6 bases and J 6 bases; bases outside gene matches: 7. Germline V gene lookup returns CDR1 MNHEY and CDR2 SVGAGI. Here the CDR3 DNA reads TGTGCCAGCAGGTTTATAGCGGGGGGGCCCAATGAGCAGTTCTTC. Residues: CASRFIAGGPNEQFF.

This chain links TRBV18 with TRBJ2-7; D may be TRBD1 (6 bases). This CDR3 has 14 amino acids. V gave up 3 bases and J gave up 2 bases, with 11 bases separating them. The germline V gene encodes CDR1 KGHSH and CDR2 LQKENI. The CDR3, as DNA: TGTGCCAGCTCACCGCGACAGGCAACCTACGAGCAGTACTTC. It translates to CASSPRQATYEQYF.

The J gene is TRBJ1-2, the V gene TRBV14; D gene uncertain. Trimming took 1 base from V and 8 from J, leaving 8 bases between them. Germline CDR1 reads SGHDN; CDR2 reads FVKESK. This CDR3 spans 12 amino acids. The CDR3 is CASSQGFTGYTF. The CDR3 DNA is TGTGCCAGCAGCCAAGGTTTCACAGGCTACACCTTC.

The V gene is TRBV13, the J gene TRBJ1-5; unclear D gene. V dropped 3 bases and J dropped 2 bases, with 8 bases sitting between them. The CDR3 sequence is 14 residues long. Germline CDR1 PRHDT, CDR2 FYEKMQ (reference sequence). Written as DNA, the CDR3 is TGTGCCAGCAGCTTCGGAGTTGGCAATCAGCCCCAGCATTTT. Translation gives CASSFGVGNQPQHF.

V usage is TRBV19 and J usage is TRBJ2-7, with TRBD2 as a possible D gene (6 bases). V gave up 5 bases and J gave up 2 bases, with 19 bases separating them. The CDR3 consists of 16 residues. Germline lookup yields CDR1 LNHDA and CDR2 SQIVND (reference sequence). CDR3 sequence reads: CASSASGGSLPYEQYF. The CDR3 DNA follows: TGTGCCAGTAGTGCCTCAGGAGGGAGCCTCCCCTACGAGCAGTACTTC.